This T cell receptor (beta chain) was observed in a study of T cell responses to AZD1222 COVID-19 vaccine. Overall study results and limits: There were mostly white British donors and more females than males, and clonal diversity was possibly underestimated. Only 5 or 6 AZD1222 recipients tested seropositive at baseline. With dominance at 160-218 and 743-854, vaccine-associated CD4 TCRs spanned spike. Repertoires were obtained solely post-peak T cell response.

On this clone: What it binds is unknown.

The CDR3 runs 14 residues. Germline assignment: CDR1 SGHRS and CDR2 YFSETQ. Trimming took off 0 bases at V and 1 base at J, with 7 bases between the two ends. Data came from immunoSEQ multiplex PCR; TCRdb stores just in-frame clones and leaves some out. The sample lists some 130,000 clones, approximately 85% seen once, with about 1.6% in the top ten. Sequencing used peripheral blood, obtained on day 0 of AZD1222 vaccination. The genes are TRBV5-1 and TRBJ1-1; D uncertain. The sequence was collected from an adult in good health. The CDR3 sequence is CASSLVGENTEAFF. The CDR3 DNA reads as TGCGCCAGCAGCTTGGTTGGGGAGAACACTGAAGCTTTCTTT.